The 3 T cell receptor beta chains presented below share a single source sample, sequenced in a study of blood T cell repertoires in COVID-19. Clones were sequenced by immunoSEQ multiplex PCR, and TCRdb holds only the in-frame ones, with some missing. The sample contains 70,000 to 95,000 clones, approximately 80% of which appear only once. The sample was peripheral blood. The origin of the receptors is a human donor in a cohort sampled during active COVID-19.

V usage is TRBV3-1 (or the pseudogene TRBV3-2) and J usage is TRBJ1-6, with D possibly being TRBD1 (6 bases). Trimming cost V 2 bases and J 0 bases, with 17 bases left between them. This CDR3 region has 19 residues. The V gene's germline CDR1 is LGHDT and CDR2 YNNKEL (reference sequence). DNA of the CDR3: TGTGCCAGCAGCCAAACAGGGATTCTTGAGAGCTCCTATAATTCACCCCTCCACTTT. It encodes CASSQTGILESSYNSPLHF.

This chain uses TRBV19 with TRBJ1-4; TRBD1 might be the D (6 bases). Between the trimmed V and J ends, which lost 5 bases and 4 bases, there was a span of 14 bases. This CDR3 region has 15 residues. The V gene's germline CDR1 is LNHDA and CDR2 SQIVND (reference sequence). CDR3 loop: CASSSLDSLNEKLFF. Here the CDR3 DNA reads TGTGCCAGTAGTTCGCTGGACAGCCTTAATGAAAAACTGTTTTTT.

The CDR3 reads CAISEVNRGNTEAFF. CDR3 nucleotides: TGTGCCATCAGTGAGGTCAACAGGGGGAACACTGAAGCTTTCTTT. The V call is TRBV10-3, the J call TRBJ1-1; 7 bases are a match to TRBD1. Trimming cost V 2 bases and J 1 base; bases outside gene matches: 4. Germline CDR1 is ENHRY and CDR2 is SYGVKD. This CDR3 has 15 amino acids.